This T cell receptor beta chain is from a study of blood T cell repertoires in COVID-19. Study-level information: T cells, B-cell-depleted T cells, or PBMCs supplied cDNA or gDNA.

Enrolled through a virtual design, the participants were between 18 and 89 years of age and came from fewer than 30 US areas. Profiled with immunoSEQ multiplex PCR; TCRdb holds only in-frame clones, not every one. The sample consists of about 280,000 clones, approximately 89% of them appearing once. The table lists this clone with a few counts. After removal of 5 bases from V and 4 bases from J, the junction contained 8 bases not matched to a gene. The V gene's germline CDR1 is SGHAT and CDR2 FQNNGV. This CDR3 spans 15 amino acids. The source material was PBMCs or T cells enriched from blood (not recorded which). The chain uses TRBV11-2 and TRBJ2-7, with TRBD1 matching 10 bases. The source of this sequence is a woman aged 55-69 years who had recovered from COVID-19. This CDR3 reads CASSQGTGAFYEQYF. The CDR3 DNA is TGTGCCAGCAGCCAAGGGACAGGGGCTTTTTACGAGCAGTACTTC. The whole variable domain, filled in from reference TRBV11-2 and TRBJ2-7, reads EAGVAQSPRYKIIEKRQSVAFWCNPISGHATLYWYQQILGQGPKLLIQFQNNGVVDDSQLPKDRFSAERLKGVDSTLKIQPAKLEDSAVYLCASSQGTGAFYEQYFGPGTRLTVT.